The following is a T cell receptor beta chain sequence with its context. From germline, CDR1 is SQVTM and CDR2 ANQGSEA. V was trimmed by 3 bases and J by 5 bases, leaving 14 bases between them. There are 14 residues in the CDR3. This sample was included in a study of T cell responses to AZD1222 COVID-19 vaccine. The data were produced by immunoSEQ multiplex PCR, yet TCRdb's version contains in-frame clones alone and is incomplete. Of 50,000 or so clones in the sample, approximately 89% are singletons; the top ten hold about 5%. The specimen was peripheral blood, collected 28 days after the second AZD1222 dose. The rearrangement uses TRBV29-1 and TRBJ2-1, with a weak D call TRBD2 (5 bases). The sequence was obtained from an adult who received the AZD1222 COVID-19 vaccine. CDR3 in amino acids: CSVERVRWNNEQFF. The DNA for the CDR3 is TGCAGCGTTGAGAGGGTCCGTTGGAACAATGAGCAGTTCTTC.